Following are 10 T cell receptor beta chains from one sample sequenced in a study of shared T cell receptors in the human thymus. Assay: immunoSEQ multiplex PCR; the TCRdb copy retains only in-frame clones and omits some. This table has 650,000 to 950,000 clones, approximately 83% appearing once. The sample was also reused in another study, on human thymus T cells.

Sequences were obtained from thymocytes. These receptors came from a girl under two years old with a congenital heart defect.

V gene TRBV6-6 combines with J gene TRBJ2-7; maybe TRBD1 (6 bases). This CDR3 has 15 residues. V shed 6 bases and J shed 11 bases, with 26 bases lying between them. CDR1 and CDR2 from the germline V gene are MNHNY and SVGAGI (reference sequence). Here the CDR3 DNA reads TGTGCCAGCAGCCAAATTGGGAGACAGGCTCCCTCGAAGTACTTC. Translating gives CASSQIGRQAPSKYF.

V and J are TRBV6-5 and TRBJ2-1; D perhaps matches TRBD1 (5 bases). This CDR3 contains 15 residues. Germline lookup yields CDR1 MNHEY and CDR2 SVGAGI. V lost 4 bases to trimming and J lost 2 bases, with 12 bases between them. In DNA form, the CDR3 reads TGTGCCAGCAGTTCCACAGGAGAAGCCTACAATGAGCAGTTCTTC. The encoded protein is CASSSTGEAYNEQFF.

V is TRBV29-1 and J is TRBJ1-1; no firm D call. This CDR3 has 13 amino acids. Between the trimmed V and J ends, which lost 3 bases and 1 base, there was a span of 9 bases. CDR1 and CDR2 (germline): SQVTM, ANQGSEA. The CDR3 reads CSVDREGNTEAFF. CDR3 bases: TGCAGCGTTGATAGGGAGGGGAACACTGAAGCTTTCTTT.

The CDR3: CASSLRRRDRGVEAFF. CDR3 coding DNA: TGTGCCAGCAGCCTAAGGCGCCGGGACAGGGGCGTTGAAGCTTTCTTT. The rearrangement joins TRBV28 to TRBJ1-1; TRBD1 agrees at 10 bases. Germline trimming cut 6 bases from V and 7 bases from J; bases unmatched to any gene: 14. This CDR3 has 16 residues. Germline CDR1 MDHEN, CDR2 SYDVKM.

The V and J genes are TRBV6-1 and TRBJ1-1, with 7 bases identical to TRBD1. The CDR3 covers 15 residues. Germline loops: CDR1 MNHNS, CDR2 SASEGT. V was clipped by 1 base and J by 1 base; unmatched bases: 3. The CDR3 nucleotides read TGTGCCAGCAGTGAAGAGGCAGGGGGGAACACTGAAGCTTTCTTT. This gives the protein CASSEEAGGNTEAFF.

The rearrangement joins TRBV25-1 to TRBJ1-2; the match to TRBD1 covers 8 bases. The ends lost 0 bases at V and 3 bases at J; junction bases unmatched: 6. The CDR3 is made up of 16 amino acids. The germline V gene encodes CDR1 MGHDK and CDR2 SYGVNS. Here the CDR3 DNA reads TGTGCCAGCAGTGAATATCACGGACAGGGTGACTATGGCTACACCTTC. Its protein product is CASSEYHGQGDYGYTF.

This chain connects TRBV28 to TRBJ2-1; TRBD2 aligns across 7 bases. CDR3 length equals 15 residues. J lost 9 bases, V lost 5 bases, and 13 bases had no gene match. In germline, CDR1 is MDHEN, CDR2 SYDVKM. As DNA, the CDR3 is TGTGCCAGCAGTGCCGGACTAGACCTTTTCAGTGAGCAGTTCTTC. Its translation is CASSAGLDLFSEQFF.

V and J are TRBV11-2 and TRBJ1-5; D is uncertain. The CDR3 contains 15 residues. Per germline, CDR1 SGHAT and CDR2 FQNNGV. V lost 1 base and J 3 bases, leaving 10 bases between the germline ends. The CDR3 here is CASSLGRRDNQPQHF. The CDR3 DNA follows: TGTGCCAGCAGCTTAGGACGGCGGGACAATCAGCCCCAGCATTTT.

The chain joins TRBV28 to TRBJ2-1, with 7 bases matching TRBD1. Germline-derived CDR1 and CDR2 are MDHEN and SYDVKM. V was pared by 4 bases and J by 6 bases, with 6 bases of the junction left unmatched. This CDR3 spans 14 amino acids. This CDR3 reads CASSYRGTVNEQFF. Written as DNA, the CDR3 is TGTGCCAGCAGTTACAGGGGTACAGTCAATGAGCAGTTCTTC.

The chain is built from TRBV25-1 and TRBJ2-5, with 11 bases fitting TRBD2. After removal of 5 bases from V and 5 bases from J, the junction contained 13 bases not matched to a gene. The length of the CDR3 is 17 residues. Germline CDR1 is MGHDK and CDR2 is SYGVNS. The CDR3 nucleotides are TGTGCCAGCAGTACCAAGACGCCTAGCGGGGGGTTGGAGACCCAGTACTTC. Encoded protein: CASSTKTPSGGLETQYF.